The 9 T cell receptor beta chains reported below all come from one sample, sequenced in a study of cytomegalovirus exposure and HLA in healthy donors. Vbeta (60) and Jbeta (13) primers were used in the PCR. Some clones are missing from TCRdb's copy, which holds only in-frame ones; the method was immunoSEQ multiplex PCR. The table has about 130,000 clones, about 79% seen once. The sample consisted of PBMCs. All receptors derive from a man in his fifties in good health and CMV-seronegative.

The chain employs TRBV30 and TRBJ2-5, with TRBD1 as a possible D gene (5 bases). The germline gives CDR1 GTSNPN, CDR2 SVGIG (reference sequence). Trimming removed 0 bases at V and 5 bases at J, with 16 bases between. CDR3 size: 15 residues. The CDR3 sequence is CAWSVGSGRLETQYF. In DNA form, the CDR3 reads TGTGCCTGGAGTGTAGGATCAGGGCGGTTGGAGACCCAGTACTTC.

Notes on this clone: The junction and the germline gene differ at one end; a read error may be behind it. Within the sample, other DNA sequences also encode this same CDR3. CDR3 sequence (DNA): TGTGCCTGGAGTGGAGGGGGTAATTCCCCCCTCCACTTT. It specifies CAWSGGGNSPLHF. The rearrangement links TRBV30 to TRBJ1-6, with D possibly TRBD1 on 6 matching bases. The germline V gene has CDR1 GTSNPN and CDR2 SVGIG (reference sequence). This CDR3 has 13 amino acids.

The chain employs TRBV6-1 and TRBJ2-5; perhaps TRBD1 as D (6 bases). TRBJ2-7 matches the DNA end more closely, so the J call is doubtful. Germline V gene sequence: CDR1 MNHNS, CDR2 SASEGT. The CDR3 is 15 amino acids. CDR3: CASSEVLDSPYEQYF. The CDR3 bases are TGTGCCAGCAGTGAAGTCTTGGACAGCCCCTACGAGCAGTACTTC.

In DNA, the CDR3 is TGTGCCAGCAGCTTGGGGCTAGCGGGCACAGATACGCAGTATTTT. Its translation: CASSLGLAGTDTQYF. The chain uses TRBV5-4 and TRBJ2-3, with 7 bases identical to TRBD2. The junction had 2 bases not matched to a gene; V was cut back by 0 bases and J by 1 base. In germline, CDR1 is SGHNT, CDR2 YYREEE (reference sequence). The CDR3 runs to 15 residues. Full variable domain (rest looked up from reference TRBV5-4 and TRBJ2-3): ETGVTQSPTHLIKTRGQQVTLRCSSQSGHNTVSWYQQALGQGPQFIFQYYREEENGRGNFPPRFSGLQFPNYSSELNVNALELDDSALYLCASSLGLAGTDTQYFGPGTRLTVL.

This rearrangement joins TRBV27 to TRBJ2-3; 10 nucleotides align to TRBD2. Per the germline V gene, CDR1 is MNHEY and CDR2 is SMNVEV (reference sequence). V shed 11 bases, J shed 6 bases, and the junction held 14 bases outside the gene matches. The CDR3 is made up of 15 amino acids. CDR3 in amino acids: CASTPRSGGTDTQYF. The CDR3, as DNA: TGTGCCTCCACCCCCCGTAGCGGGGGGACGGATACGCAGTATTTT.

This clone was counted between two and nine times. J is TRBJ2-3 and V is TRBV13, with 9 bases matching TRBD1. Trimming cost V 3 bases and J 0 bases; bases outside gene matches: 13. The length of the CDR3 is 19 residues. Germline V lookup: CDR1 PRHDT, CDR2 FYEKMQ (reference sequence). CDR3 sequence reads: CASSFRDREWGDSTDTQYF. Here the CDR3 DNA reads TGTGCCAGCAGCTTCCGGGACAGGGAGTGGGGGGATAGCACAGATACGCAGTATTTT.

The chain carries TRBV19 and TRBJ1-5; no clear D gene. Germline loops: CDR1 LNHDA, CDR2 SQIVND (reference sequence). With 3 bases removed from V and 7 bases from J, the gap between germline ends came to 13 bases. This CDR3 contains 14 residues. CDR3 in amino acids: CASSIGSTGQPQHF. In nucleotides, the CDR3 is TGTGCCAGTAGTATCGGAAGTACCGGGCAGCCCCAGCATTTT.

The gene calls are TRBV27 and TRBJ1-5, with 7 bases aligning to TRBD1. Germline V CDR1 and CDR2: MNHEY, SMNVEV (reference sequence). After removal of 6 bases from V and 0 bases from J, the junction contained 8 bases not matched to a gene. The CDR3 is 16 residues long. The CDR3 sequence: CASSFGGTASNQPQHF. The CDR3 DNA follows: TGTGCCAGCAGCTTTGGTGGGACAGCTAGCAATCAGCCCCAGCATTTT.

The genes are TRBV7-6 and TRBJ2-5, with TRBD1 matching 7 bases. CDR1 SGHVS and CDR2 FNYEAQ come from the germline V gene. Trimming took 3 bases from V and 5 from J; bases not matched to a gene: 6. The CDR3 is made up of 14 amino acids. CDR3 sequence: CASSFQTGFETQYF. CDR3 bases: TGTGCCAGCAGCTTCCAGACAGGGTTTGAGACCCAGTACTTC.